This TCR beta chain was identified in a study of Ad26.COV2.S vaccination and SARS-CoV-2 variants. On the study more broadly: The donor was enrolled in the Ad26.COV2.S arm of the COV1001 trial. Overall study results and limits: Breadth and depth estimates from TCRs may understate total T cell responses.

The treatment here: some 19 received Ad26.COV2.S at low or high dose, single or two shots; roughly 5 received placebo; per-sample allocation not given. Sampling took place 63 days after the first vaccine or placebo injection. Only in-frame clones appear in the TCRdb table, and some are missing; sequencing was by immunoSEQ multiplex PCR. The data show approximately 400,000 clones, roughly 85% seen once. In the case of this clone: Its target is unknown.

This clonotype was sampled from a person aged 18-60 years who received the Ad26.COV2.S COVID-19 vaccine or a placebo. This sample comprised peripheral blood, obtained in a trial of Ad26.COV2.S vaccine versus placebo.

CDR3 in amino acids: CASSRSLAGNYNEQFF. The CDR3 DNA follows: TGTGCCAGTAGTAGGTCGCTAGCGGGAAATTACAATGAGCAGTTCTTC. The V gene is TRBV19, the J gene TRBJ2-1, with 9 bases lining up with TRBD2. V trimming: 4 bases; J trimming: 4 bases; junction bases outside the gene matches: 8. Germline CDR1 reads LNHDA; CDR2 reads SQIVND (reference sequence). This CDR3 contains 16 residues.